This TCR beta chain was documented in a study of control samples from healthy donors and cancer patients. The CDR3 is 13 residues long. The V end was cut by 5 bases, the J end by 1 base, with 8 bases between. Germline V gene lookup returns CDR1 SEHNR and CDR2 FQNEAQ (reference sequence). Measured with immunoSEQ multiplex PCR; TCRdb has only the in-frame clones, and not every one. The sample lists 150,000 to 200,000 clones; 91% were seen once. The V gene is TRBV7-9, the J gene TRBJ1-1, with unresolved D. Sequencing was performed on blood. This clonotype was obtained from a woman aged 25 to 39 in good health. CDR3 DNA sequence: TGTGCCAGCAGCCCAGACAAGAACACTGAAGCTTTCTTT. Translated, it gives CASSPDKNTEAFF.